This T cell receptor (beta chain) was identified during a study of vaccination and CD4 T cells after COVID-19 (dated by TCRdb to between 2022 and 2023). Context from the whole study: SARS-CoV-2 positivity had been established in the convalescent patients by nasal swab PCR, and mild disease was recorded in several of these patients and severe disease in one. In ten to eleven COVID-19 convalescent patients and several infection-naive healthy vaccine recipients, the spike-specific CD4+ TCR repertoire before mRNA vaccination was compared with the repertoire after mRNA vaccination. Post-COVID blood samples were collected from convalescent patients a median of approximately 93 days after diagnosis, with a range of roughly 30 to 170 days. Six males and four females were included in the convalescent cohort, with two Hispanic individuals, seven Caucasians, two Asians and one multiracial person represented. Two doses of either the Pfizer-BioNTech BNT162b2 vaccine (n=8) or the Moderna mRNA-1273 vaccine (n=2) were administered to participants. Culture stimuli were overlapping spike peptide pools from SARS-CoV-2 and from the common cold coronaviruses HCoV-NL63, HCoV-OC43 and HCoV-229E. Control cultures received a CEFX viral epitope pool as the positive control, an HIV-1 Nef peptide pool as the negative control, or no peptide. The time from the second vaccine dose to post-vaccine blood sampling had a median of roughly 70 days and ranged from about 12 to 250 days.

The sample's treatment or condition label, decoded: roughly nine-day PBMC culture with coronavirus spike peptide pools or control peptides (ViraFEST assay). To expand antigen-specific T cells with peptide pools and then pick out the expanded clonotypes through TCR sequencing, the study relied on the ViraFEST assay. The positive SARS-CoV-2 PCR tests of the convalescent patients were dated from March to December 2020, before the Alpha, Beta and Delta variants emerged in the United States. Each well held roughly 2.2 million PBMCs cultured in IMDM containing about 5% human AB serum and roughly 9.7 IU/ml IL-2, with 8 to 10 ug/ml peptide pools added. On days 3 and 7, half of the culture medium was replaced with fresh IL-2-containing medium. After less than twelve days of culture, CD4+ T cells were isolated by negative selection with the EasySep CD4+ T cell isolation kit. PBMCs were separated from whole blood using Ficoll-Paque Plus gradient centrifugation and then either used fresh or cryopreserved at -140C. Triplicate wells were generally used for each culture condition.

Note on this clonotype: Its recognized antigen is unknown. No per-base quality is available; no much larger clone lies one base away.

The study at large found these results: The study included relatively few convalescent patients and did not analyze early timepoints after natural infection. In convalescent patients, a median around 85% of post-vaccine SARS-CoV-2-reactive clones were detected only after vaccination, and vaccine-specific priming was suggested by this finding. An increase in the median number of SARS-CoV-2-reactive clonotypes from 21 after infection to 35 to 40 after vaccination was observed, but the change was not found to be significant. Nearly all vaccine-specific clones in convalescent patients (304 of 307) were mono-reactive for SARS-CoV-2 spike rather than cross-reactive with common cold coronaviruses.

Libraries were made using PCR. DNA from cultured CD4+ T cells underwent TCR sequencing with the Oncomine TCR Beta short-read assay at the Johns Hopkins FTIC core. The QIAamp micro DNA kit was used to extract genomic DNA from the cultured CD4+ T cells. Oncomine TCR Beta libraries made from cultured CD4+ T cells were pooled using unique dual indexes and sequenced on an Illumina iSeq 100. Regarding the original processing steps: Non-productive sequences were removed, and CDR3s not starting with C, not ending with F or W, or shorter than 7 amino acids were discarded. Antigen-specific clonotypes were identified with the MANAFEST web application by comparing peptide-stimulated wells with reference and other culture wells. To be called positive, a clone needed an FDR below 0.05, an odds ratio above 5, and a productive frequency above 0.1% in at least two of three replicate wells. Cross-reactive clonotypes were defined as significantly expanded in both SARS-CoV-2 spike wells and at least one common cold coronavirus spike condition. Using R version 3.6.1, CDR3 homology was evaluated through Levenshtein distances (stringdist) along with unrooted phylogenetic trees (ape). TCRdb trimmed the raw reads at Q25, called clones with MiXCR and kept productive beta chains. For every CDR3 protein sequence, its rows merge into one entry that carries the most common genes and DNA. TCRdb's processing, not the authors' own work, is the source of the V and J calls. The sample profile shows about 16,000 distinct CDR3 sequences; roughly 50% of them were found once. The ten largest clones capture around 19% of the sample.

The clonotype was recovered from a human donor who had recovered from COVID-19. The input for sequencing was CD4+ T cells from blood, cultured in vitro, taken before SARS-CoV-2 vaccination.

The sequence in DNA is TGTGCCAGCAGCACCGAAGGGACTTACAATGAGCAGTTCTTC. This gives the protein CASSTEGTYNEQFF. The chain joins TRBV7-8 to TRBJ2-1; the D gene is perhaps TRBD2, on 6 matching bases. The germline V gene yields SGHVS for CDR1 and FQNEAQ for CDR2. The CDR3 contains 14 residues, cysteine and phenylalanine counted. CDR3 DNA is the only sequence kept; it has 42 bases, read in frame from the first base. The germline ends are 12 bases apart after V is trimmed by 5 bases and J by 4 bases.